The 32 T cell receptor beta chains below were found in one sample sequenced in a study of T cell responses to AZD1222 COVID-19 vaccine (dated by TCRdb to the early 2020s). Preparation of the library involved the immunoSEQ multiplex PCR assay. As stored in TCRdb, this immuneACCESS dataset retains in-frame rearrangements with V and J assigned. A fraction of the clones does not appear; measured against another copy, unresolved V genes explain less than half of the discrepancy, and the remainder lacks a known reason. The sample data list more than 110,000 clones, and around 93% of these were observed just once. Roughly 3.5% of the sample is taken by the ten largest. The sample's time point, from its label and the paper: about 28 days (+/-7) after the second vaccine dose. Source: peripheral blood, taken 28 days after the second AZD1222 dose. The receptors shown here come from an adult who received the AZD1222 COVID-19 vaccine.

This chain links TRBV7-6 with TRBJ1-1; possibly TRBD1 for D (5 bases). V shed 5 bases and J shed 6 bases, with 16 bases lying between them. The CDR3 spans 14 residues. Looked up from germline, CDR1 is SGHVS and CDR2 is FNYEAQ. Here the CDR3 DNA reads TGTGCCAGCAGCCCGGAAAGGGACCTCCCTGAAGCTTTCTTT. The encoded protein is CASSPERDLPEAFF.

This sequence joins TRBV11-2 and TRBJ1-1; D is unclear. Deletions cut 3 bases from V and 0 bases from J, with 11 bases between. Germline CDR1 SGHAT, CDR2 FQNNGV. This CDR3 contains 15 residues. The CDR3 reads CASSFRYGLNTEAFF. The CDR3 nucleotides are TGTGCCAGCAGCTTCCGATACGGTTTGAACACTGAAGCTTTCTTT.

This chain uses TRBV18 with TRBJ1-2; 7 nucleotides match TRBD1. The CDR3 length is 14 residues. Trimming at V came to 1 base and at J to 4 bases, leaving 3 bases not matched to a gene. CDR1 is KGHSH and CDR2 is LQKENI in the germline V gene. The CDR3 reads CASSPLDRAYGYTF. The CDR3 nucleotides are TGTGCCAGCTCACCACTCGACAGGGCCTATGGCTACACCTTC. Full variable domain (missing parts from reference TRBV18 and TRBJ1-2): NAGVMQNPRHLVRRRGQEARLRCSPMKGHSHVYWYRQLPEEGLKFMVYLQKENIIDESGMPKERFSAEFPKEGPSILRIQQVVRGDSAAYFCASSPLDRAYGYTFGSGTRLTVV.

The chain uses TRBV6-5 and TRBJ1-4; TRBD1 matches 9 bases. Losses at the gene ends were 7 bases for V and 13 bases for J; bases not matched to a gene: 13. The CDR3 sequence is 14 residues long. The V gene's germline CDR1 is MNHEY and CDR2 SVGAGI. In nucleotides, the CDR3 is TGTGCCAGCAAAAAGTGGGACAGGGATTTGGGACTGTTTTTT. Its protein product is CASKKWDRDLGLFF.

The count of this clone is one. The V call is TRBV28, the J call TRBJ1-2, with 8 bases aligning to TRBD1. Germline assignment: CDR1 MDHEN and CDR2 SYDVKM. The CDR3 length is 13 residues. Trimming at V came to 6 bases and at J to 5 bases, leaving 5 bases not matched to a gene. The CDR3: CASSSGQGYGYTF. The CDR3 region has the DNA TGTGCCAGCAGCTCCGGACAGGGTTATGGCTACACCTTC.

This clone was seen only once. This chain connects TRBV28 to TRBJ1-5, with a tentative D call TRBD1 (5 bases). Deletions cut 4 bases from V and 3 bases from J, with 16 bases between. This CDR3 comprises 16 residues. CDR1 is MDHEN, CDR2 SYDVKM, per germline. CDR3 residues: CASSSRTWWDNQPQHF. The CDR3, as DNA: TGTGCCAGCAGTTCACGGACATGGTGGGACAATCAGCCCCAGCATTTT.

The chain is built from TRBV5-1 and TRBJ2-3; D possibly corresponds to TRBD2 (6 bases). The ends were cut back, 0 bases at V and 2 bases at J, with 22 bases in the middle. Germline CDR1 is SGHRS and CDR2 is YFSETQ. CDR3 length: 19 residues. The CDR3 region has the DNA TGCGCCAGCAGCTTGGGCTGGGGACTCACCGCGATTTACACAGATACGCAGTATTTT. This encodes CASSLGWGLTAIYTDTQYF.

V gene TRBV7-2 combines with J gene TRBJ1-1, with D perhaps matching TRBD1 (5 bases). CDR3 length equals 11 residues. V gave up 4 bases and J gave up 11 bases, with 11 bases separating them. Germline V gene sequence: CDR1 SGHTA, CDR2 FQGNSA. CDR3 protein: CASSSSGLAFF. The CDR3 DNA reads as TGTGCCAGCAGCTCGTCAGGGTTGGCTTTCTTT.

The chain recombines TRBV24-1 with TRBJ2-7, with 11 bases that match TRBD2. The CDR3 spans 16 residues. Germline V lookup: CDR1 KGHDR, CDR2 SFDVKD. Trimming cost V 4 bases and J 2 bases; bases outside gene matches: 6. CDR3 in amino acids: CATSDPSSGRPYEQYF. CDR3 in DNA: TGTGCCACCAGTGACCCTTCTAGCGGGAGGCCCTACGAGCAGTACTTC.

This chain uses TRBV7-6 with TRBJ1-1; D is uncertain. This CDR3 is built from 15 residues. The germline V and J ends were trimmed by 4 bases and 0 bases, with 12 bases remaining between them. Germline loops: CDR1 SGHVS, CDR2 FNYEAQ. In DNA form, the CDR3 reads TGTGCCAGCAGCTCGGGAGGAGAGATGAACACTGAAGCTTTCTTT. This encodes CASSSGGEMNTEAFF.

V and J are TRBV9 and TRBJ2-7; perhaps D is TRBD1 or TRBD2 (5 bases each). Germline V gene lookup returns CDR1 SGDLS and CDR2 YYNGEE. V was shortened by 0 bases and J by 3 bases, with 10 bases between the two germline ends. The length of the CDR3 is 14 residues. The CDR3 coding sequence is TGTGCCAGCAGCGTAGGATCAGGGAGCTACGAGCAGTACTTC. It specifies CASSVGSGSYEQYF.

This sequence joins TRBV6-6 and TRBJ2-7, with a tentative D call TRBD2 (5 bases). Trimming removed 2 bases from V and 3 bases from J, with 14 bases in between. Germline V gives CDR1 MNHNY, CDR2 SVGAGI (reference sequence). The CDR3 runs to 15 residues. The CDR3 protein is CASSYGDYINYEQYF. The DNA for the CDR3 is TGTGCCAGCAGTTACGGAGACTACATTAACTACGAGCAGTACTTC.

The chain couples TRBV7-9 to TRBJ1-2, with D perhaps TRBD1 (6 bases). Germline V gene data show CDR1 as SEHNR and CDR2 as FQNEAQ (reference sequence). The CDR3 is 15 residues long. V lost 0 bases and J lost 4, with 12 bases in between. CDR3 region: CASSLALGGAYGYTF. CDR3 sequence (DNA): TGTGCCAGCAGCTTAGCGCTGGGGGGCGCCTATGGCTACACCTTC.

This clone was counted only a few times. The chain joins TRBV6-5 to TRBJ2-1, with 8 nucleotides matching TRBD2. Per the germline V gene, CDR1 is MNHEY and CDR2 is SVGAGI. Unmatched junction bases numbered 10, after V lost 10 bases and J lost 2 bases. This CDR3 spans 15 amino acids. The CDR3 is CATHEAGGPYNEQFF. The DNA of the CDR3 is TGTGCCACGCACGAGGCGGGAGGTCCCTACAATGAGCAGTTCTTC.

The V and J genes are TRBV9 and TRBJ1-2; D gene uncertain. The germline V gene has CDR1 SGDLS and CDR2 YYNGEE. Trimming took off 4 bases at V and 8 bases at J, with 12 bases between the two ends. The CDR3 length is 12 residues. The CDR3 DNA is TGTGCCAGCAGCCCGCAAGGTTTCGGCTACACCTTC. It yields the protein CASSPQGFGYTF.

The CDR3 loop is CATTGGGTDTQYF. The CDR3 nucleotides are TGTGCCACTACCGGGGGAGGGACAGATACGCAGTATTTT. J is TRBJ2-3 and V is TRBV19; the match to TRBD2 covers 7 bases. The CDR3 is 13 residues long. The germline gives CDR1 LNHDA, CDR2 SQIVND (reference sequence). J was trimmed by 3 bases and V by 10 bases; bases with no gene match: 7.

The chain couples TRBV28 to TRBJ2-5; the D gene is possibly TRBD2 (6 bases). With 4 bases removed from V and 5 bases from J, the gap between germline ends came to 17 bases. The V gene's germline CDR1 is MDHEN and CDR2 SYDVKM. CDR3 length: 15 residues. The CDR3 reads CASSSPRRGGETQYF. CDR3 sequence (DNA): TGTGCCAGCAGTTCCCCGCGGAGGGGTGGGGAGACCCAGTACTTC.

This clone was recorded once. The V call is TRBV29-1, the J call TRBJ1-1; D remains unclear. V was pared by 1 base and J by 0 bases, with 6 bases between. Germline V gene lookup returns CDR1 SQVTM and CDR2 ANQGSEA. This CDR3 contains 13 residues. The CDR3 coding sequence is TGCAGCGTTGAAGTAATGGTGAACACTGAAGCTTTCTTT. Translated, it gives CSVEVMVNTEAFF.

The V gene is TRBV7-3, the J gene TRBJ2-7; D may match TRBD1 or TRBD2 (6 bases each). The CDR3 has 15 residues. The V end lost 5 bases, the J end lost 6 bases, and 20 bases lay between the germline ends. The germline CDR1 and CDR2 sequences are SGHTA and FQGTGA. The chain's CDR3 is CASSPLPGGVGEQYF. Here the CDR3 DNA reads TGTGCCAGCAGCCCCCTTCCCGGGGGCGTGGGCGAGCAGTACTTC.

The CDR3 region has the DNA TGTGCCAGCAGCCAGGGGGGGTTAAACACTGAAGCTTTCTTT. This gives the protein CASSQGGLNTEAFF. The chain employs TRBV3-1 (or the pseudogene TRBV3-2) and TRBJ1-1; weak D call: TRBD1 (5 bases). Germline V gene data show CDR1 as LGHDT and CDR2 as YNNKEL (reference sequence). Trimming shortened V by 3 bases and J by 2 bases, and 10 bases separated the two germline ends. The CDR3 totals 14 residues.

The chain employs TRBV5-1 and TRBJ2-2, with 12 bases fitting TRBD2. Per the germline V gene, CDR1 is SGHRS and CDR2 is YFSETQ. With 2 bases clipped from V and 3 bases from J, the junction kept 2 bases outside the gene matches. The CDR3 runs to 16 residues. In DNA form, the CDR3 reads TGCGCCAGCAGCTTTTGGACTAGCGGGGACACCGGGGAGCTGTTTTTT. Protein sequence: CASSFWTSGDTGELFF.

This clone has just one count. The chain links TRBV19 to TRBJ1-5; 7 bases line up with TRBD1. CDR3 length equals 20 residues. Germline values: CDR1 LNHDA, CDR2 SQIVND (reference sequence). J lost 5 bases, V lost 1 base, and 20 bases had no gene match. CDR3 protein: CASSIASIFSQGSRDQPQHF. As DNA, the CDR3 is TGTGCCAGTAGTATAGCGTCAATATTCTCACAGGGGTCCCGGGATCAGCCCCAGCATTTT.

The chain combines TRBV9 with TRBJ2-4, with 8 bases lining up with TRBD1. CDR1 SGDLS and CDR2 YYNGEE come from the germline V gene. The V segment lost 7 bases and the J segment 4 bases; nucleotides outside the gene matches: 7. This CDR3 is 14 amino acids long. In nucleotides, the CDR3 is TGTGCCAGCTCTCTCGGGACAGGAAAAAACATTCAGTACTTC. Amino acid sequence: CASSLGTGKNIQYF.

The chain uses TRBV18 and TRBJ1-4; tentative D call: TRBD1 (5 bases). The CDR3 is 14 amino acids. Germline CDR1 KGHSH, CDR2 LQKENI. V dropped 4 bases and J dropped 0 bases, with 6 bases sitting between them. The CDR3 region has the DNA TGTGCCAGCTCACTGACAGCAACTAATGAAAAACTGTTTTTT. It yields the protein CASSLTATNEKLFF.

In this sample, this clone turned up once. The rearrangement joins TRBV4-2 to TRBJ1-4, with 7 bases fitting TRBD1. Trimming cost V 1 base and J 8 bases; bases outside gene matches: 7. The CDR3 totals 15 residues. Germline V CDR1 and CDR2: LGHNA, YNFKEQ. CDR3 DNA: TGTGCCAGCAGCCAAGCAGGGGGAGGCTCGGAAAAACTGTTTTTT. Translation gives CASSQAGGGSEKLFF.

The chain links TRBV7-3 to TRBJ2-2; 9 nucleotides match TRBD2. The CDR3 totals 17 residues. Germline V lookup: CDR1 SGHTA, CDR2 FQGTGA. With V trimmed by 2 bases and J by 7 bases, 11 bases remained unmatched. The CDR3 bases are TGTGCCAGCAGCTTAGGTCCAGCGGGAGGATCTGGCGGGGAGCTGTTTTTT. Translation gives CASSLGPAGGSGGELFF.

This chain connects TRBV28 to TRBJ1-1; no firm D call. The germline V gene encodes CDR1 MDHEN and CDR2 SYDVKM. V shed 2 bases and J shed 4 bases, with 11 bases lying between them. This CDR3 is built from 14 residues. CDR3 protein: CASSLQRVPTEAFF. As DNA, the CDR3 is TGTGCCAGCAGTTTACAGCGGGTCCCCACTGAAGCTTTCTTT.

The V and J genes are TRBV28 and TRBJ1-5; the D gene is possibly TRBD1 (6 bases). Trimming cost V 5 bases and J 3 bases, with 17 bases left between them. CDR3 length: 16 residues. CDR1 is MDHEN and CDR2 is SYDVKM in the germline V gene. As DNA, the CDR3 is TGTGCCAGCAGTGCACAGGGCCCCGGGAACAATCAGCCCCAGCATTTT. It codes for CASSAQGPGNNQPQHF.

The V call is TRBV19, the J call TRBJ1-2; D gene unclear. The CDR3 spans 13 residues. V was cut by 10 bases and J by 6 bases, with 18 bases left in between. Germline V lookup: CDR1 LNHDA, CDR2 SQIVND (reference sequence). The CDR3 coding sequence is TGTGCCACCAGGAGGTGGCAGGAGAATGGCTACACCTTC. Its protein product is CATRRWQENGYTF.

The gene calls are TRBV7-8 and TRBJ1-1, with TRBD1 identical over 9 bases. The CDR3 sequence is 15 residues long. Germline lookup yields CDR1 SGHVS and CDR2 FQNEAQ. V lost 3 bases, J lost 1 base, and 3 bases stayed unmatched. This chain's CDR3 is CASSFGGQGNTEAFF. CDR3 bases: TGTGCCAGCAGCTTCGGGGGACAGGGGAACACTGAAGCTTTCTTT.

The sample holds one count of this clone. The DNA of the CDR3 is TGCGCCAGCAGCTTGGTCCCCATCTCCTATAATTCACCCCTCCACTTT. Its translation: CASSLVPISYNSPLHF. J is TRBJ1-6 and V is TRBV5-1; D remains unclear. CDR1 and CDR2 (germline): SGHRS, YFSETQ. The CDR3 consists of 16 residues. Trimming shortened V by 0 bases and J by 0 bases, and 7 bases separated the two germline ends.

V is TRBV19 and J is TRBJ2-1; D ambiguous. This CDR3 contains 15 residues. Germline CDR1 LNHDA, CDR2 SQIVND (reference sequence). V gave up 4 bases and J gave up 2 bases, with 12 bases separating them. CDR3 nucleotides: TGTGCCAGTAGTACCTCGAGTATTACCTACAATGAGCAGTTCTTC. Its protein product is CASSTSSITYNEQFF.